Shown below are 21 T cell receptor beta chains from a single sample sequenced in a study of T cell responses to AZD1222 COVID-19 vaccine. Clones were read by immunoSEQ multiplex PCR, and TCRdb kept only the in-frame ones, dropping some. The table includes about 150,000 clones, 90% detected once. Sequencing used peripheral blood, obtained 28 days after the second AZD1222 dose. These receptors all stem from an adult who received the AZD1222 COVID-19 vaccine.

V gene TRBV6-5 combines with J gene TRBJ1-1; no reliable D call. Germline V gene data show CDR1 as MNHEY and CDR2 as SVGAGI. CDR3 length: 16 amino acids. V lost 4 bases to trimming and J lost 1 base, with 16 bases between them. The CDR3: CASSSQRSGGNTEAFF. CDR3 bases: TGTGCCAGCAGTTCACAGCGTTCAGGAGGGAACACTGAAGCTTTCTTT.

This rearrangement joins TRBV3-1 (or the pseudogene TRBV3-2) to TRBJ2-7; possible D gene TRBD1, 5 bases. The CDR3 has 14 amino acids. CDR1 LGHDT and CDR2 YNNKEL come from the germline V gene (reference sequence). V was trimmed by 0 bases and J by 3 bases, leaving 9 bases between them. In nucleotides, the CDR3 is TGTGCCAGCAGCCAAGATCCCCAGGGCTACGAGCAGTACTTC. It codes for CASSQDPQGYEQYF.

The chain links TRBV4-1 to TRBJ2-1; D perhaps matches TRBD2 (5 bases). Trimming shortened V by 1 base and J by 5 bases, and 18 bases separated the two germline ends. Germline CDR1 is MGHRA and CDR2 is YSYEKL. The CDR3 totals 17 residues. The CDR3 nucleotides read TGCGCCAGCAGCCAAGTGTTACTTAGAGGGCGTGACAATGAGCAGTTCTTC. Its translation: CASSQVLLRGRDNEQFF.

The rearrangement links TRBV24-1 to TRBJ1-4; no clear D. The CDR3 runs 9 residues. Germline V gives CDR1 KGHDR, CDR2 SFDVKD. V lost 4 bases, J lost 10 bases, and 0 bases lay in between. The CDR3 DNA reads TGTGCCACCAGTGAAAAACTGTTTTTT. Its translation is CATSEKLFF.

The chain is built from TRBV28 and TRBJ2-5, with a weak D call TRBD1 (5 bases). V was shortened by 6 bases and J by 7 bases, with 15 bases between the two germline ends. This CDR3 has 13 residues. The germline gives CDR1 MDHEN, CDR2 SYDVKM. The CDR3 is CASRLDRRGTQYF. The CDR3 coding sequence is TGTGCCAGCAGACTTGACAGACGTGGGACCCAGTACTTC.

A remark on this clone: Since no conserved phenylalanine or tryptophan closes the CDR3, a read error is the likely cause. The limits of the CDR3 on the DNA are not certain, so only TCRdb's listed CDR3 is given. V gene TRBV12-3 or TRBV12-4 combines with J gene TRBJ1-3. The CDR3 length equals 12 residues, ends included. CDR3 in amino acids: CASSDMVDVPMS.

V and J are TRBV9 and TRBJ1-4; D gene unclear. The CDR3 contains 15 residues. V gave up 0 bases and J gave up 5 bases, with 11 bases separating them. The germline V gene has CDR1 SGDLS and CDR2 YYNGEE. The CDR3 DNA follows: TGTGCCAGCAGCGTAGGACTGGCCCAAAATGAAAAACTGTTTTTT. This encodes CASSVGLAQNEKLFF.

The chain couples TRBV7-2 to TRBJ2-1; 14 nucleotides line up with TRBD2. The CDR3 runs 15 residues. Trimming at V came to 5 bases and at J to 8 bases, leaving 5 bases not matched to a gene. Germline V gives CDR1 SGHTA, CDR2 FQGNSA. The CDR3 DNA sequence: TGTGCCAGCAGCGCGGGGACTAGCGGGGGCTATGAGCAGTTCTTC. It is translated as CASSAGTSGGYEQFF. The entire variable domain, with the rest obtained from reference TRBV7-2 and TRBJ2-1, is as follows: GAGVSQSPSNKVTEKGKDVELRCDPISGHTALYWYRQSLGQGLEFLIYFQGNSAPDKSGLPSDRFSAERTGGSVSTLTIQRTQQEDSAVYLCASSAGTSGGYEQFFGPGTRLTVL.

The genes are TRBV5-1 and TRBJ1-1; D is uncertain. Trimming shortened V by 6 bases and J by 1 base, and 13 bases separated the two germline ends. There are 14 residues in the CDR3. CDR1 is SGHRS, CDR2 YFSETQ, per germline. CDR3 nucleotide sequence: TGCGCCAGCACCCCCCAGGCAGGGAACACTGAAGCTTTCTTT. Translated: CASTPQAGNTEAFF. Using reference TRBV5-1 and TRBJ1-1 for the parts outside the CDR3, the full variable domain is KAGVTQTPRYLIKTRGQQVTLSCSPISGHRSVSWYQQTPGQGLQFLFEYFSETQRNKGNFPGRFSGRQFSNSRSEMNVSTLELGDSALYLCASTPQAGNTEAFFGQGTRLTVV.

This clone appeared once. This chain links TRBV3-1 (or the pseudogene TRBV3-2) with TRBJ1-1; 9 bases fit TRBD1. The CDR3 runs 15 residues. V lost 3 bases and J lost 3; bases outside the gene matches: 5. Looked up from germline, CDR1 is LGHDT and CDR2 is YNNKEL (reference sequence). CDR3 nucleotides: TGTGCCAGCAGCCACCGGACAGGGGATCACACTGAAGCTTTCTTT. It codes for CASSHRTGDHTEAFF.

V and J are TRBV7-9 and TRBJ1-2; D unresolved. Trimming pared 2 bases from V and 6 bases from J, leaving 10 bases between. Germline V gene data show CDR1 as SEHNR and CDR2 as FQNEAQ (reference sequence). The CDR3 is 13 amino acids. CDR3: CASSLRQEHGYTF. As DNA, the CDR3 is TGTGCCAGCAGCTTACGCCAAGAGCATGGCTACACCTTC.

The CDR3 here is CASSQDRTAFF. CDR3 nucleotide sequence: TGCGCCAGCAGCCAAGATAGGACAGCTTTCTTT. The V call is TRBV4-1, the J call TRBJ1-1; D remains unclear. V was clipped by 0 bases and J by 10 bases, with 6 bases between them. The CDR3 has 11 residues. Germline CDR1 MGHRA, CDR2 YSYEKL.

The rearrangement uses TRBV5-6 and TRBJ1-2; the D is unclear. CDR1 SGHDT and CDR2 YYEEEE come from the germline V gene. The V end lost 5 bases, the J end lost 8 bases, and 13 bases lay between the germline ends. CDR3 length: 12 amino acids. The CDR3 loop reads CASSVGLWGYTF. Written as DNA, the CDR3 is TGTGCCAGCAGTGTAGGGCTGTGGGGCTACACCTTC.

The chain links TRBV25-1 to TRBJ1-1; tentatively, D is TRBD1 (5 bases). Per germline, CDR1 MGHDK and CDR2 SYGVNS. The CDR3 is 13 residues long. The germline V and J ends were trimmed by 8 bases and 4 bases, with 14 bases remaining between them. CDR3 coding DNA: TGTGCCAGCGGGGGGGACTCCTTCACTGAAGCTTTCTTT. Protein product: CASGGDSFTEAFF.

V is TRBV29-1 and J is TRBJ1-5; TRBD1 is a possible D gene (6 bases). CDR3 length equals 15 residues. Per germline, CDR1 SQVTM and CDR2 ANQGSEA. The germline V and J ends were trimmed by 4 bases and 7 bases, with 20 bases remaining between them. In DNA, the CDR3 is TGCAGCGTTGTTTTATCAGGGGCCCGAGGGCAGCCCCAGCATTTT. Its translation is CSVVLSGARGQPQHF.

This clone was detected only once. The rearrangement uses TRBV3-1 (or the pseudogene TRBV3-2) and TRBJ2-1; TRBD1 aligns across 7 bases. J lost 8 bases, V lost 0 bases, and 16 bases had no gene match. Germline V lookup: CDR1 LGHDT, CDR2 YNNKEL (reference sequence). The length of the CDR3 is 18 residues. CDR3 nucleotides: TGTGCCAGCAGCCAAGAACCGACACCCGGACAGGATGGACATGAGCAGTTCTTC. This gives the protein CASSQEPTPGQDGHEQFF.

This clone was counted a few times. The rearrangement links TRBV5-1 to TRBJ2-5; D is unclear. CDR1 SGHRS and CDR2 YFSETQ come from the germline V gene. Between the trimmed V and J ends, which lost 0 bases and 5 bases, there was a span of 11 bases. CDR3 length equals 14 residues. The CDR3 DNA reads TGCGCCAGCAGCTTGGAAAGTTTGTGGGAGACCCAGTACTTC. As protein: CASSLESLWETQYF.

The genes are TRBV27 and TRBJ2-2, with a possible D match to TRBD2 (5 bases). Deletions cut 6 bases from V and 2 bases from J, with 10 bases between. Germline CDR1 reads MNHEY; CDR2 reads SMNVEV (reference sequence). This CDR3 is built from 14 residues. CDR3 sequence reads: CASSPGLNTGELFF. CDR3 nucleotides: TGTGCCAGCAGCCCCGGACTCAACACCGGGGAGCTGTTTTTT.

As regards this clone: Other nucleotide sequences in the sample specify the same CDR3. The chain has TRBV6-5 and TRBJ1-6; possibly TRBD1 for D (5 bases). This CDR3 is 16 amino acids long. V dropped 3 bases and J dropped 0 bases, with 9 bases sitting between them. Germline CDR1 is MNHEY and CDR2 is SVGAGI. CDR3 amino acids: CASSYSGSSYNSPLHF. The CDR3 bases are TGTGCCAGCAGTTATTCAGGGAGCTCCTATAATTCACCCCTCCACTTT.

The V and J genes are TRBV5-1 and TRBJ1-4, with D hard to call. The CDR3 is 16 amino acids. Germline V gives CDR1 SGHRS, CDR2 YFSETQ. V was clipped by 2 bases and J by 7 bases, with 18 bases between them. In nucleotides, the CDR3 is TGCGCCAGCAGCTTCAATACGAATGGGCGGGGTGAAAAACTGTTTTTT. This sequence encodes CASSFNTNGRGEKLFF.

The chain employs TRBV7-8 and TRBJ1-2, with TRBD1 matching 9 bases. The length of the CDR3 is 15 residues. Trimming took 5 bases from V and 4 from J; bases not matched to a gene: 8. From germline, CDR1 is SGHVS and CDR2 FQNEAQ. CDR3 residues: CASSRPTGGIYGYTF. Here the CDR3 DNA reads TGTGCCAGCAGCCGCCCGACAGGGGGGATCTATGGCTACACCTTC.